This T cell receptor beta chain comes out of a study of cytomegalovirus exposure and HLA in healthy donors. Study findings and constraints: Researchers counted around 180 TCR beta chains as cytomegalovirus-associated. Generally TCR sequences proved uncommon, though certain public TCRs appeared in numerous donors. In the 120 or so validation repertoires, approximately 93% of cluster scores exceeded 0, per a later analysis.

Using immunoSEQ multiplex PCR, the repertoire was profiled, and TCRdb retains in-frame clones only, with some absent. The sample contains roughly 220,000 clones, about 89% of which appear only once. With regard to this clone: The antigen remains unidentified.

This receptor was identified in a woman between 18 and 29 years old in good health and CMV-seronegative. The sample was PBMCs.

The CDR3 DNA reads as TGCGCCAGCAGTGAGTCTTCCAGGGCCACTGAAGCTTTCTTT. Residues: CASSESSRATEAFF. V gene TRBV10-1 combines with J gene TRBJ1-1, with D perhaps matching TRBD1 (5 bases). The CDR3 is made up of 14 amino acids. Looked up from germline, CDR1 is WNHNN and CDR2 is SYGVQD (reference sequence). Trimming stripped 0 bases from V and 4 bases from J, with 9 bases between.